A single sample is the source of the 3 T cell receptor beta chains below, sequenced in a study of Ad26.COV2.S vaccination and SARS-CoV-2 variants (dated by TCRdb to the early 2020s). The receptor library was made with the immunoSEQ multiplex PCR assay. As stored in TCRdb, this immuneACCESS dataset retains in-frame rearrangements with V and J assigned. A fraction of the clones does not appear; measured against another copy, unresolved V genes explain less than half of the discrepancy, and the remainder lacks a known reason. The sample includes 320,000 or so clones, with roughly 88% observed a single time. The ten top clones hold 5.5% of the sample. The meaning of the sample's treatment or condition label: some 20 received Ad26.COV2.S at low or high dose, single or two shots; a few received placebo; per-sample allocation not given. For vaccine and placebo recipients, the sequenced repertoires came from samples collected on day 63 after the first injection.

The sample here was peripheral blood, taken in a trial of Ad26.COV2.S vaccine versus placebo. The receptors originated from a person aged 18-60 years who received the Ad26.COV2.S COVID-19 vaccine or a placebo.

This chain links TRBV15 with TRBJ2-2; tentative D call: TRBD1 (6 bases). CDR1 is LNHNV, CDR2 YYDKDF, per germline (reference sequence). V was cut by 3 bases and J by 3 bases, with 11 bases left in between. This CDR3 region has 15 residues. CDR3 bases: TGTGCCACCAGCAGGGGGGCGACCGACACCGGGGAGCTGTTTTTT. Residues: CATSRGATDTGELFF.

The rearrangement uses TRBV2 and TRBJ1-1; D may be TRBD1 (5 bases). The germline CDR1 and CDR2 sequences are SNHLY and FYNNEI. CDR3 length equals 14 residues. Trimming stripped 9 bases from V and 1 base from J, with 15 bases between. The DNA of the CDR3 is TGTGCCAGACAACCTGGACAAGCGAACACTGAAGCTTTCTTT. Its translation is CARQPGQANTEAFF.

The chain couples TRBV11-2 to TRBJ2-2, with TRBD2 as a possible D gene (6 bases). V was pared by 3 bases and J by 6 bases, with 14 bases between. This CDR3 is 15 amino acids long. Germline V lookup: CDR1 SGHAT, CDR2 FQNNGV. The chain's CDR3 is CASSLAGTPAGELFF. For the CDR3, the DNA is TGTGCCAGCAGCTTGGCGGGGACCCCCGCCGGGGAGCTGTTTTTT.